The clone carrying this T cell receptor beta chain was detected only a few times. Its antigen is unidentified. These data belong to a study of human T cells and chemical hapten exposure. The wider study: The study lasted around 22 weeks, and patients were dosed weekly with diphenylcyclopropenone on the scalp throughout. Reading of the patch tests, which applied 0.01% DPC to the upper back, occurred at 6 days.

V lost 3 bases and J 0 bases, leaving 16 bases between the germline ends. The CDR3 has 16 residues. Per germline, CDR1 SGHRS and CDR2 YFSETQ. As to time point: patch test 2, 6 weeks after DPC sensitization. Treatment given: therapeutic diphenylcyclopropenone sensitization with weekly scalp DPC. Under the authors' procedure: There were a median of roughly 100,000 TCRs per sample, with a range from roughly 20,000 to 700,000. Each CDR3 protein gets one entry after TCRdb re-called the RACE reads with MiXCR. The V and J calls reflect TCRdb's pipeline rather than the authors' work. The sample includes over 70,000 distinct CDR3 sequences, 7.5% to 9.5% of them seen just once. General study results and limits: Expanded TCRs made up significantly more big CDR3 similarity clusters than controls did.

This receptor was obtained from a woman in her fifties or sixties with alopecia areata. Some clones in this sample may be carry-over from other donors' samples. This specimen consisted of whole blood, obtained in connection with sensitization to the hapten diphenylcyclopropenone (DPC). The chain is built from TRBV5-1 and TRBJ2-7; possibly TRBD1 for D (6 bases). The CDR3 DNA reads TGCGCCAGCAGCTCGGAACCGGGACACGCCTCCTACGAGCAGTACTTC. It is translated as CASSSEPGHASYEQYF.